The clone carrying this T cell receptor beta chain has just a few counts. What it recognizes is unknown. These data are taken from a study of beta chain features in type 1 diabetes. The study's findings and limits: Among all four CD4+ subsets, Type 1 diabetes patients had TCRB CDR3s that were moderately but significantly shorter. When cDNA is sequenced, cells with high TCR expression could be over-represented.

Reverse transcribing all isolated RNA meant expressed TCRB transcripts were sequenced. TCRdb keeps only in-frame clones here, not all; method: immunoSEQ multiplex PCR. The sample shows 350,000 to 450,000 clones, approximately 15% of them seen only once. All of the sorted populations showed purity greater than 98%. CDR1 and CDR2 (germline): MNHNS, SASEGT. The CDR3 is 14 amino acids. Trimming took off 5 bases at V and 6 bases at J, with 15 bases between the two ends. The rearrangement links TRBV6-1 to TRBJ2-3; D call uncertain. The sequence came from a man aged 30-40 years in good health. The sample taken for sequencing was naive CD4+ T cells from blood. CDR3 sequence reads: CASSIDTSGDTQYF. As DNA, the CDR3 is TGTGCCAGCAGTATCGACACCTCCGGGGATACGCAGTATTTT.